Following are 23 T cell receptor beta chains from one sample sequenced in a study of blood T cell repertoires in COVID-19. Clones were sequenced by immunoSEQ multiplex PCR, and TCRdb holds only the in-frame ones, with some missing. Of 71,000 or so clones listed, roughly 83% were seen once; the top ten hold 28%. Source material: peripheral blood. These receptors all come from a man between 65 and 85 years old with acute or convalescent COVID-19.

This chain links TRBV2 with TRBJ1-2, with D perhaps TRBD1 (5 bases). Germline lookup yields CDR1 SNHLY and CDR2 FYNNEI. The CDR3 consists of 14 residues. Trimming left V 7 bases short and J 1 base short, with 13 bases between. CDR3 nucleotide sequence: TGTGCCAGCACCAGGGAACGGATTAACTATGGCTACACCTTC. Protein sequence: CASTRERINYGYTF.

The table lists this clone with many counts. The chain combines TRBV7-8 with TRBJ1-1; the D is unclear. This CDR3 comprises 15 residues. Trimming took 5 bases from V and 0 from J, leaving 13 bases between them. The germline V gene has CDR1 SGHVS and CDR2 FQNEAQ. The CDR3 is CASSPRTAMNTEAFF. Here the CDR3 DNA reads TGTGCCAGCAGCCCGCGGACTGCGATGAACACTGAAGCTTTCTTT.

The CDR3, as DNA: TGTGCCAGCAGCTTACTGGGACAGGGAGATGGCTACACCTTC. It specifies CASSLLGQGDGYTF. The chain uses TRBV7-9 and TRBJ1-2; 9 bases map to TRBD1. CDR1 is SEHNR and CDR2 is FQNEAQ in the germline V gene (reference sequence). V gave up 2 bases and J gave up 6 bases; unmatched junction bases: 4. This CDR3 is built from 14 residues.

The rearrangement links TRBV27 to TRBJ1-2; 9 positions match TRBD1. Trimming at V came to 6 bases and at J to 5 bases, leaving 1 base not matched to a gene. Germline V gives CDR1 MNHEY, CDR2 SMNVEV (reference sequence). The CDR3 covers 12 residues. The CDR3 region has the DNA TGTGCCAGCAGCGGGACAGGGTATGGCTACACCTTC. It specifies CASSGTGYGYTF.

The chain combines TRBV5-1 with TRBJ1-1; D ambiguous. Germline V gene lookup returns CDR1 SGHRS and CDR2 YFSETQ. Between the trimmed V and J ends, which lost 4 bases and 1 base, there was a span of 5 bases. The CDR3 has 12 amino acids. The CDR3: CASSGQNTEAFF. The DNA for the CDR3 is TGCGCCAGCAGCGGGCAGAACACTGAAGCTTTCTTT.

CDR3 loop: CASSKGGYNEQFF. CDR3 coding DNA: TGTGCCAGTAGTAAGGGAGGTTACAATGAGCAGTTCTTC. The chain employs TRBV19 and TRBJ2-1, with D possibly matching TRBD2 (6 bases). Between the trimmed V and J ends, which lost 4 bases and 4 bases, there was a span of 8 bases. The CDR3 length is 13 residues. CDR1 and CDR2 (germline): LNHDA, SQIVND (reference sequence).

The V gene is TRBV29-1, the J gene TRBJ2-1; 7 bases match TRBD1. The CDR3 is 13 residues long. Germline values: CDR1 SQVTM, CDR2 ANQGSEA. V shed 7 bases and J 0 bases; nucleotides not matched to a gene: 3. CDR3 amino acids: CSAWTGSYNEQFF. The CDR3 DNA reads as TGCAGCGCTTGGACAGGCTCCTACAATGAGCAGTTCTTC.

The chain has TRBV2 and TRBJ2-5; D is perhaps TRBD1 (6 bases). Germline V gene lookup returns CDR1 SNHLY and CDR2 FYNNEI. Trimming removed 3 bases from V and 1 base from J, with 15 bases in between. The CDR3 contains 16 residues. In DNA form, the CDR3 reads TGTGCCAGCAGTGAGTGGGCAGGGGCTACCCAAGAGACCCAGTACTTC. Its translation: CASSEWAGATQETQYF.

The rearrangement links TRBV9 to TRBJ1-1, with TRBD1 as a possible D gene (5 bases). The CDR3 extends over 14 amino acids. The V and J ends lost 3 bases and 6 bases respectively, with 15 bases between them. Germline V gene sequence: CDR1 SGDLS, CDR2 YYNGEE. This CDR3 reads CASSAYQGSPEAFF. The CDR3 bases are TGTGCCAGCAGCGCATACCAGGGTTCCCCTGAAGCTTTCTTT.

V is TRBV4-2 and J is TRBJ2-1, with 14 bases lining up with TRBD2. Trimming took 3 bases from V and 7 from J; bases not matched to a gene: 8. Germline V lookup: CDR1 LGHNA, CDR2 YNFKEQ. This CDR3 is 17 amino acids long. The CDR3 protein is CASSHLGTSGRSNEQFF. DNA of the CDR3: TGTGCCAGCAGCCACCTTGGGACTAGCGGGAGAAGTAATGAGCAGTTCTTC.

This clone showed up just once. CDR3 sequence reads: CASSLWPRGEETQYF. The DNA of the CDR3 is TGTGCCAGCAGCTTATGGCCCAGGGGGGAAGAGACCCAGTACTTC. The chain has TRBV7-9 and TRBJ2-5, with D possibly being TRBD1 (7 bases). This CDR3 is built from 15 residues. In germline, CDR1 is SEHNR, CDR2 FQNEAQ (reference sequence). With 2 bases removed from V and 3 bases from J, the gap between germline ends came to 13 bases.

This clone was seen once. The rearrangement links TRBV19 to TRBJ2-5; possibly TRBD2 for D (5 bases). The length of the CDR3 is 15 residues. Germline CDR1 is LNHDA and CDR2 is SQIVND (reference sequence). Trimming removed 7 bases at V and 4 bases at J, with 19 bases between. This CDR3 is CASKIREGTGETQYF. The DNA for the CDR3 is TGTGCCAGTAAGATTAGAGAGGGTACCGGAGAGACCCAGTACTTC.

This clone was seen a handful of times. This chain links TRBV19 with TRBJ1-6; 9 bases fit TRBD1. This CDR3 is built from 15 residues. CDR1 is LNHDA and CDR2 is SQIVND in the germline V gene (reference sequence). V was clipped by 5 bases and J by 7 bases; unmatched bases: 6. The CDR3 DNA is TGTGCCAGTAGTCCCCTAGGACAGGGGAATTCACCCCTCCACTTT. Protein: CASSPLGQGNSPLHF.

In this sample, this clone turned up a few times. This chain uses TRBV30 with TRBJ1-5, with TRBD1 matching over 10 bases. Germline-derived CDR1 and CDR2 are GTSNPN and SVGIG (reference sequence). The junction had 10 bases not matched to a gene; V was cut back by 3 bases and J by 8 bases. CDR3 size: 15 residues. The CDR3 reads CAWSLGQGEVEPQHF. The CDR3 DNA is TGTGCCTGGAGCCTCGGACAGGGGGAGGTGGAGCCCCAGCATTTT. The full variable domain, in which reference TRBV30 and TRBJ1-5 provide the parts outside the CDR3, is SQTIHQWPATLVQPVGSPLSLECTVEGTSNPNLYWYRQAAGRGLQLLFYSVGIGQISSEVPQNLSASRPQDRQFILSSKKLLLSDSGFYLCAWSLGQGEVEPQHFGDGTRLSIL.

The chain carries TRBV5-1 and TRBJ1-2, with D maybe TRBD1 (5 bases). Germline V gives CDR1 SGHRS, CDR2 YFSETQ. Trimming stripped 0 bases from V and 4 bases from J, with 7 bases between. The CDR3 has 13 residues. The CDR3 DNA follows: TGCGCCAGCAGCTTGGAGCAGGGCTATGGCTACACCTTC. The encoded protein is CASSLEQGYGYTF.

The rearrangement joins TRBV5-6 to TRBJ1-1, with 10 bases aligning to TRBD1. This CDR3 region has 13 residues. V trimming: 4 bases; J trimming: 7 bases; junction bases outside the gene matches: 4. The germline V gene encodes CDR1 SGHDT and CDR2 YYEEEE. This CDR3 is CASSETGGDEAFF. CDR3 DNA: TGTGCCAGCAGCGAGACAGGGGGCGATGAAGCTTTCTTT.

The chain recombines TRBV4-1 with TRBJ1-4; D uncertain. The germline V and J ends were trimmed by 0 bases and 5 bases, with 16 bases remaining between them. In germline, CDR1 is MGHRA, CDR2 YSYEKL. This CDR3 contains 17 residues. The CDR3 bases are TGCGCCAGCAGCCAAGAGGGCTGGCACAACACAAATGAAAAACTGTTTTTT. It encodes CASSQEGWHNTNEKLFF.

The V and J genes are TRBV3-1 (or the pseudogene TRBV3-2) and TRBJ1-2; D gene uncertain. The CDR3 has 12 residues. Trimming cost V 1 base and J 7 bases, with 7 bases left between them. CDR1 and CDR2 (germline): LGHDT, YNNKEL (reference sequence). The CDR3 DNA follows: TGTGCCAGCAGCCAAGGCCAGATTGGCTACACCTTC. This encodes CASSQGQIGYTF.

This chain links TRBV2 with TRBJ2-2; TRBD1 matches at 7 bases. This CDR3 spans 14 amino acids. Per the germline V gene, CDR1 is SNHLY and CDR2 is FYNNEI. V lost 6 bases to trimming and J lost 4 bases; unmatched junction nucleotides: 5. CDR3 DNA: TGTGCCAGCAGGGGACAGATTTCCACCGGGGAGCTGTTTTTT. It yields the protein CASRGQISTGELFF.

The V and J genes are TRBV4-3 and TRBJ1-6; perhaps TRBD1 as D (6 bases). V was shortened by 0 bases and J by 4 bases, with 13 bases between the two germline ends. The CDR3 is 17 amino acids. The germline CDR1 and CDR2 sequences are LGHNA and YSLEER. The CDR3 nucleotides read TGCGCCAGCAGCCAAGATTGGGCCGGACAGTATAATTCACCCCTCCACTTT. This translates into CASSQDWAGQYNSPLHF.

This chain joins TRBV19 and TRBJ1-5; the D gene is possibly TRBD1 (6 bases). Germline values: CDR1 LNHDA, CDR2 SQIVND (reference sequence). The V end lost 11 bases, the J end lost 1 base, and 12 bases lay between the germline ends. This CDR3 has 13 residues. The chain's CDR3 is CALSRGSNQPQHF. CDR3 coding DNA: TGTGCCCTTTCGAGGGGGAGCAATCAGCCCCAGCATTTT.

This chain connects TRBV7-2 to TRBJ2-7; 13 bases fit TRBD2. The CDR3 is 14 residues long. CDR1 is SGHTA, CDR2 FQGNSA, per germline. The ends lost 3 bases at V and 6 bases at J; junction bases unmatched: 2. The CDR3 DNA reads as TGTGCCAGCAGCTTCGGGACTAGCGGGACCGAGCAGTACTTC. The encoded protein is CASSFGTSGTEQYF.

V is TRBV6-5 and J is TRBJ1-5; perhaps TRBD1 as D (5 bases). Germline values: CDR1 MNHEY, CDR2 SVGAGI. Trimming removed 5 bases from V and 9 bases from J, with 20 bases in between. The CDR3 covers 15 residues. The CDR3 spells CASSRGDGGRSPQHF. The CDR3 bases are TGTGCCAGCAGTCGGGGGGACGGTGGACGGTCGCCCCAGCATTTT.